This T cell receptor (beta chain) came from a study of blood T cell repertoires in COVID-19. Study context: Both acute and convalescent COVID-19 samples were obtained from the United States, Italy and Spain. T cells, B-cell-depleted T cells, or PBMCs provided the cDNA or gDNA that served as material.

Trimming at V came to 0 bases and at J to 7 bases, leaving 8 bases not matched to a gene. This CDR3 spans 17 amino acids. The germline CDR1 and CDR2 sequences are LGHNA and YSLEER. Original data processing: How many nucleated cells were present was estimated from reference gene primer amplification. The assay was immunoSEQ multiplex PCR, and TCRdb's table has in-frame clones only and misses some. That table furnishes V, J and clone size, whereas the DNA furnished D and trimming. Of some 230,000 clones detected, 86% appear once; the ten largest clones hold about 2%. The chain uses TRBV4-3 and TRBJ2-3; 12 positions agree with TRBD2. The sequencing sample was made of peripheral blood. The TCR sequence derives from a man aged 25-45 years who had recovered from COVID-19. CDR3 sequence reads: CASSQDRLAGGPNTQYF. In DNA form, the CDR3 reads TGCGCCAGCAGCCAAGATCGGCTAGCGGGGGGGCCGAATACGCAGTATTTT.